This T cell receptor beta chain emerged from a study of T cells in Graves' hyperthyroidism and ophthalmopathy. General study results and limits: Most thyroid clonotypes expanded above 0.001 were also detected in blood. Prediction of ophthalmopathy progression came a median around 6.1 months pre-onset.

Patients having uncontrolled infection, another autoimmune disease, pregnancy or lactation were not included. Diagnoses were made from clinical symptoms, serum measures (thyroxine and TRAb), thyroid ultrasound and orbital computed tomography. Deletions cut 4 bases from V and 6 bases from J, with 17 bases between. The V gene's germline CDR1 is DFQATT and CDR2 SNEGSKA (reference sequence). The CDR3 covers 14 residues. RNA transcripts yielded amplified TCR beta CDR3 regions. RT-PCR in the first round (using the HTBI primer set) targeted the TCR CDR3. TCRdb re-derived calls from the multiplex PCR reads in MiXCR, one entry per CDR3 protein. The table lists around 600,000 distinct CDR3 sequences, 15% to 19% of them singletons. Note on this clonotype: Its antigen is not identified.

The receptor comes from a woman aged 25 to 39 with Graves' hyperthyroidism. Sequenced input: blood. The chain combines TRBV20-1 with TRBJ2-3; D gene uncertain. The CDR3 DNA reads as TGCAGTGCTACCTCAGGCCCCGAGAGGGATACGCAGTATTTT. Protein product: CSATSGPERDTQYF.